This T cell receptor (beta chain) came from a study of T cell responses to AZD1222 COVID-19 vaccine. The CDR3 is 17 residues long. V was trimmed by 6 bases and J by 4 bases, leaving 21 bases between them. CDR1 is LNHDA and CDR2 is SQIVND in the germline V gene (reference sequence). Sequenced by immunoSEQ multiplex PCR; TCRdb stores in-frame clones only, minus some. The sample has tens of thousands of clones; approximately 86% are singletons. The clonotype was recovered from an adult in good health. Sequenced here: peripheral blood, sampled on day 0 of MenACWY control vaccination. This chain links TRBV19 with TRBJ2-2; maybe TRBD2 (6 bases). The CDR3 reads CASSPSGWARGTGELFF. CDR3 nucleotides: TGTGCCAGTAGCCCGAGCGGGTGGGCGCGGGGCACCGGGGAGCTGTTTTTT.